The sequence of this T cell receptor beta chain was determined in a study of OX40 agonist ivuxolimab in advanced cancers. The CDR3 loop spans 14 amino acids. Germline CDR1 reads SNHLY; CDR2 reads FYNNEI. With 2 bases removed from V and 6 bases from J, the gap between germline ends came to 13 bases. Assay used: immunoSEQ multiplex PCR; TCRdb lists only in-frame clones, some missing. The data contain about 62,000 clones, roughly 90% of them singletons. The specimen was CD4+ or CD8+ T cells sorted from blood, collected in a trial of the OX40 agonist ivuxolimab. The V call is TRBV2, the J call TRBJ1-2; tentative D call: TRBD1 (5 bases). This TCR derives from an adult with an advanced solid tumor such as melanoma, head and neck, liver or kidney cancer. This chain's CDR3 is CASSEWFVGDGYTF. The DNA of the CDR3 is TGTGCCAGCAGTGAATGGTTTGTGGGGGATGGCTACACCTTC.